This T cell receptor beta chain was sequenced during a study of T-cell reconstitution after alpha-beta-depleted transplantation in children. Preparation of the TCRbeta library was carried out with unique molecular identifiers. TCRdb redid the calling of the PCR reads with MiXCR, one entry per CDR3 protein. The sample includes about 500,000 distinct CDR3 sequences, roughly 33% of them seen just once. This clonotype has just a few counts. This TCR came from a human donor who donated a stem cell graft to a child with aplastic anemia. This specimen consisted of PBMCs from the stem cell graft donor, obtained from the stem cell graft.

CDR3 nucleotide sequence: TGTGCCAGCAGTGATAGGTGGCCGGCCTCCTACGAGCAGTACGTC. Amino acid sequence: CASSDRWPASYEQYV. The V and J genes are TRBV6-1 and TRBJ2-7, with D uncertain. The CDR3 is 15 amino acids. Deletions cut 3 bases from V and 0 bases from J, with 12 bases between. Germline values: CDR1 MNHNS, CDR2 SASEGT.